This T cell receptor (beta chain) stems from a study of blood T cell repertoires in COVID-19. About the research overall: There were acute and convalescent COVID-19 samples, and they came from the United States, Italy and Spain.

TCRdb's copy holds only in-frame clones and misses some; the assay was immunoSEQ multiplex PCR. The repertoire holds fewer than 75,000 clones, with 80% to 90% as singletons. Germline loops: CDR1 SGHRS, CDR2 YFSETQ. This CDR3 is 15 amino acids long. Trimming cost V 2 bases and J 2 bases, with 11 bases left between them. The TCR comes from a man aged 50-59 years with active COVID-19. The chain combines TRBV5-1 with TRBJ2-1; D remains unclear. The sample was peripheral blood. The CDR3 DNA sequence: TGCGCCAGCAGCTTAGAAGTAGTCACCTACAATGAGCAGTTCTTC. Translation gives CASSLEVVTYNEQFF.